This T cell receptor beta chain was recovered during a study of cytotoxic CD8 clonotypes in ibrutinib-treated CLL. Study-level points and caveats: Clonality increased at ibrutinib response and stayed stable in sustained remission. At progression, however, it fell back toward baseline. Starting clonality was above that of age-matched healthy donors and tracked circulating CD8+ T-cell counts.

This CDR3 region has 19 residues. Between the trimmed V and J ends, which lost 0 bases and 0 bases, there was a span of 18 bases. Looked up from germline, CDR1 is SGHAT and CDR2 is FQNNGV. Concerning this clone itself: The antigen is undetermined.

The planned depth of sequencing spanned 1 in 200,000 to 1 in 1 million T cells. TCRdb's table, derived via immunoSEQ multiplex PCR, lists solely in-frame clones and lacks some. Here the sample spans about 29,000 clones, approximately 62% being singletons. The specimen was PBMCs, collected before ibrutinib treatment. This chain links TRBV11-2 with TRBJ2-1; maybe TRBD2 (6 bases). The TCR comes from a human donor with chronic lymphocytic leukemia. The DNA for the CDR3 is TGTGCCAGCAGCTTAGATGGTTATGGCGTGGGGGGCTCCTACAATGAGCAGTTCTTC. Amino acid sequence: CASSLDGYGVGGSYNEQFF.